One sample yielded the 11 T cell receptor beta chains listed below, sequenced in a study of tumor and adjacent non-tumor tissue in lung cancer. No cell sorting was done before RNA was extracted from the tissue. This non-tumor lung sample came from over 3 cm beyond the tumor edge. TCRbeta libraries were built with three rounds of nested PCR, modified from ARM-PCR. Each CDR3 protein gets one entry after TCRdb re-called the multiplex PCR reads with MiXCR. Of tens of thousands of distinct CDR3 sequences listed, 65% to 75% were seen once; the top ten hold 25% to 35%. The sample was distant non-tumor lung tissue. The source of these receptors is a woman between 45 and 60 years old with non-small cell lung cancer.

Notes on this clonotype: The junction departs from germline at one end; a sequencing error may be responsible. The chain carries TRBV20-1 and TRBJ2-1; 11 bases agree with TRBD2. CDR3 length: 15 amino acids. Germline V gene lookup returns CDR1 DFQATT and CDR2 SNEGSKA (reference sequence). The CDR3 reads CRARLTSGTYNEQFF. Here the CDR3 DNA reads TGCAGGGCTAGATTGACTAGCGGGACCTACAATGAGCAGTTCTTC.

The CDR3 reads CSVHASGPYEQYF. In DNA, the CDR3 is TGCAGTGTTCATGCTAGCGGCCCCTACGAGCAGTACTTC. V gene TRBV20-1 combines with J gene TRBJ2-7, with 7 bases matching TRBD2. Germline loops: CDR1 DFQATT, CDR2 SNEGSKA (reference sequence). The CDR3 totals 13 residues. V lost 7 bases and J lost 2; bases outside the gene matches: 8.

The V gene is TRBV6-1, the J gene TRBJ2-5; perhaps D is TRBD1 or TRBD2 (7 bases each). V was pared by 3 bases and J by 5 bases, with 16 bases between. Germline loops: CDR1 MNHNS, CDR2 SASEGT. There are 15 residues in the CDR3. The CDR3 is CASSELAGGGETQYF. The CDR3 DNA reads TGTGCCAGCAGTGAGCTGGCAGGGGGGGGGGAGACCCAGTACTTC.

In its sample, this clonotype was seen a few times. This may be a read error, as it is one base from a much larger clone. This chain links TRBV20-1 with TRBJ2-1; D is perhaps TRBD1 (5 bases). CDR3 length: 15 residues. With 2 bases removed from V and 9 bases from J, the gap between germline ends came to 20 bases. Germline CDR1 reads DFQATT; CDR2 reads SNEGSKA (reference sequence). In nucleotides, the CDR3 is TGCAGTGCTAGACCTTCGGGCAGGGATGGGCTTGAGCAGTTCTTC. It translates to CSARPSGRDGLEQFF.

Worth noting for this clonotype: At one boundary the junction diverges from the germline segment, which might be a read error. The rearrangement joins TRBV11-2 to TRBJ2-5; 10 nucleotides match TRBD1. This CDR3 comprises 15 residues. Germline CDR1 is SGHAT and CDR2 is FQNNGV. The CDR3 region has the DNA TGTGCCGGCAGCTTAGATCAGGGACAGGGGAAGACCCAGTACTTT. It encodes CAGSLDQGQGKTQYF.

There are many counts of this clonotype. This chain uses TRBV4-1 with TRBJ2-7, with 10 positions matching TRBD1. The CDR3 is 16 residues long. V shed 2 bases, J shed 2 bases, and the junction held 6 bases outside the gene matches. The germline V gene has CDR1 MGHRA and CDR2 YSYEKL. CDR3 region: CASSQQGQGGPYEQYF. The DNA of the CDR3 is TGCGCCAGCAGCCAACAAGGACAGGGGGGGCCCTACGAGCAGTACTTC.

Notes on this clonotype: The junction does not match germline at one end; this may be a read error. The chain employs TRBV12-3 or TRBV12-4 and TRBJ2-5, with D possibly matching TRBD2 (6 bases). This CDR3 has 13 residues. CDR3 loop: CASTLSSGETQYF. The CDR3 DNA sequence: TGTGCCAGCACTTTAAGTTCGGGAGAGACCCAGTATTTC.

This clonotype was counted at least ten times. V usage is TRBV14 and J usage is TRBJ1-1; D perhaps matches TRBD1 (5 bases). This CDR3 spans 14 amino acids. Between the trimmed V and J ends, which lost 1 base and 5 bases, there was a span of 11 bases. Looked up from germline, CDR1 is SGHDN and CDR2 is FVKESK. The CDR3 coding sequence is TGTGCCAGCAGCCAAGTGGGGCGGGGGACTGAAGCTTTCTTT. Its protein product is CASSQVGRGTEAFF.

The chain's CDR3 is CASNARGRWGEAFF. The CDR3 region has the DNA TGTGCCAGCAACGCCAGGGGGCGGTGGGGTGAAGCTTTCTTT. The rearrangement joins TRBV6-6 to TRBJ1-1, with 8 positions matching TRBD1. This CDR3 is 14 amino acids long. V dropped 7 bases and J dropped 7; count of bases not matched to a gene: 11. Looked up from germline, CDR1 is MNHNY and CDR2 is SVGAGI (reference sequence).

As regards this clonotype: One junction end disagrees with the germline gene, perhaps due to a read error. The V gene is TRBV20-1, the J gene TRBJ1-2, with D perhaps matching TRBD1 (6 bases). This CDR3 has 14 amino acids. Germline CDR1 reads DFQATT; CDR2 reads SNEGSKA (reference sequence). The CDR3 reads CSAIQGSVGYGYTF. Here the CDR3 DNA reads TGTAGTGCTATACAGGGCAGTGTGGGATATGGCTACACCTTC.

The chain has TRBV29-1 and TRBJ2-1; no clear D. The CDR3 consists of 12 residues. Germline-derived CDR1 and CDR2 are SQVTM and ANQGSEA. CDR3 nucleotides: TGCTGCACGTCCCCGAGATGGAATGAGCAGTTCTTC. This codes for CCTSPRWNEQFF.